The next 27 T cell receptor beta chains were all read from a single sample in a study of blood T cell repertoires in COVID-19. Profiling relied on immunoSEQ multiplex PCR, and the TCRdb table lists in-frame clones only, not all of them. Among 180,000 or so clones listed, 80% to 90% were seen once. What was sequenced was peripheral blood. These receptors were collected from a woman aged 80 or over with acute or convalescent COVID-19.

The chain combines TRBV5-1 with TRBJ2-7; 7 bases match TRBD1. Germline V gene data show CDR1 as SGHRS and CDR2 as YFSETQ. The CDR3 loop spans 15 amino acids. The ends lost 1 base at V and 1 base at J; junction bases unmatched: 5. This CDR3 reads CASSLKSQGSYEQYF. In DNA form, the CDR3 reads TGCGCCAGCAGCTTGAAATCACAGGGGTCCTACGAGCAGTACTTC.

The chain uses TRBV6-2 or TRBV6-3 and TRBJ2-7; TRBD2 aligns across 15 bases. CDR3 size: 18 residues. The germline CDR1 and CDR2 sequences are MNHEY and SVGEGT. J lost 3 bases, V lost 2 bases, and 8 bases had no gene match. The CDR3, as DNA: TGTGCCAGCAGTTACCGGACTAGCGGGAGGGCCGGGCACTACGAGCAGTACTTC. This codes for CASSYRTSGRAGHYEQYF.

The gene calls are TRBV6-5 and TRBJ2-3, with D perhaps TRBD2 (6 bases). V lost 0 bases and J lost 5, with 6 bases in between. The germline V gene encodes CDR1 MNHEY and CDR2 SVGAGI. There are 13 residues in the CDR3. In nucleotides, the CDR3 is TGTGCCAGCAGTTACTCGGGGGGAGATACGCAGTATTTT. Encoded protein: CASSYSGGDTQYF.

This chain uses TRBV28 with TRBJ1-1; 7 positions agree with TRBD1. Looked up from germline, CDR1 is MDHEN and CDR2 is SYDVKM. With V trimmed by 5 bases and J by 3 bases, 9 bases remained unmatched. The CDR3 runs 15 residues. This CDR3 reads CASSPMTGTDTEAFF. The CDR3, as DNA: TGTGCCAGCAGTCCTATGACAGGGACCGACACTGAAGCTTTCTTT.

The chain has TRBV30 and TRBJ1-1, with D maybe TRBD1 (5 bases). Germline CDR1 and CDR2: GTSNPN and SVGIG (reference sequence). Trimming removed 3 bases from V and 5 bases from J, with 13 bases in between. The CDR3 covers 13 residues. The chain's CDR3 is CAWSLVGGTEAFF. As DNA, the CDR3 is TGTGCCTGGAGCCTGGTGGGGGGGACTGAAGCTTTCTTT.

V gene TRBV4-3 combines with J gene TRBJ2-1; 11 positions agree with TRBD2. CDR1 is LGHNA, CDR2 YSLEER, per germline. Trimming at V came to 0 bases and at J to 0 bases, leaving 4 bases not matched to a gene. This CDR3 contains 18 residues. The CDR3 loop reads CASSQDTLAGGSYNEQFF. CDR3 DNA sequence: TGCGCCAGCAGCCAAGATACGCTAGCGGGAGGCTCCTACAATGAGCAGTTCTTC.

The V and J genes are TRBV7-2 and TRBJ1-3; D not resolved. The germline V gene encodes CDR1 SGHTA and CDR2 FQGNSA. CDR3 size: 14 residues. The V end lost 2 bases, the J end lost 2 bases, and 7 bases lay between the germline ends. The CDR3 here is CASSLTGTGNTIYF. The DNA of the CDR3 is TGTGCCAGCAGCTTAACGGGGACTGGAAACACCATATATTTT. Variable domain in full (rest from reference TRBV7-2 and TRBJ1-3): GAGVSQSPSNKVTEKGKDVELRCDPISGHTALYWYRQSLGQGLEFLIYFQGNSAPDKSGLPSDRFSAERTGGSVSTLTIQRTQQEDSAVYLCASSLTGTGNTIYFGEGSWLTVV.

The CDR3 reads CASSLAGGTEAFF. In DNA, the CDR3 is TGTGCCAGTAGTCTTGCGGGAGGCACTGAAGCTTTCTTT. The rearrangement joins TRBV19 to TRBJ1-1; D remains ambiguous. The germline V gene has CDR1 LNHDA and CDR2 SQIVND (reference sequence). The CDR3 has 13 residues. Deletions cut 5 bases from V and 4 bases from J, with 11 bases between.

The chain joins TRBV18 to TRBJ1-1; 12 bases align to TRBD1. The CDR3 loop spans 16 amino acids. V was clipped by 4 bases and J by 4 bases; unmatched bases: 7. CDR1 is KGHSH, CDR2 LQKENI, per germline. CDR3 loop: CASSRDRGLSGTEAFF. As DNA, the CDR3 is TGTGCCAGCTCACGGGACAGGGGGCTAAGCGGCACTGAAGCTTTCTTT.

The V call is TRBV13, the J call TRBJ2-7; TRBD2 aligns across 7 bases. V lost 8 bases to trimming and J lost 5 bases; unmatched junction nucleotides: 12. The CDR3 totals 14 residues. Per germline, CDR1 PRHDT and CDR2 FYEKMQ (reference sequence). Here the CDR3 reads CASGSREGPDEQYF. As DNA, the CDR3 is TGTGCCAGCGGTTCTAGGGAGGGCCCCGACGAGCAGTACTTC.

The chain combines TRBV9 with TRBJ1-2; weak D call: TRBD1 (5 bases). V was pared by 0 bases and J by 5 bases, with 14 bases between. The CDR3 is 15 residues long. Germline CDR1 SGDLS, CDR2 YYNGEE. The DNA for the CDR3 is TGTGCCAGCAGCGTAGCGGGGCGGGACCAATATGGCTACACCTTC. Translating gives CASSVAGRDQYGYTF.

CDR3 DNA: TGTGCCAGCAGTGACCAACAGGGGTTGAGTACTGAAGCTTTCTTT. It encodes CASSDQQGLSTEAFF. The rearrangement joins TRBV2 to TRBJ1-1; 7 bases are a match to TRBD1. The CDR3 spans 15 residues. Germline V lookup: CDR1 SNHLY, CDR2 FYNNEI. The junction had 9 bases not matched to a gene; V was cut back by 3 bases and J by 5 bases.

The CDR3 region is CASRDRGGSPLHF. The CDR3 nucleotides read TGTGCCAGCCGGGACAGGGGTGGATCACCCCTCCACTTT. V is TRBV6-5 and J is TRBJ1-6, with 10 bases fitting TRBD1. The CDR3 covers 13 residues. Germline CDR1 MNHEY, CDR2 SVGAGI. V lost 8 bases, J lost 10 bases, and 5 bases stayed unmatched.

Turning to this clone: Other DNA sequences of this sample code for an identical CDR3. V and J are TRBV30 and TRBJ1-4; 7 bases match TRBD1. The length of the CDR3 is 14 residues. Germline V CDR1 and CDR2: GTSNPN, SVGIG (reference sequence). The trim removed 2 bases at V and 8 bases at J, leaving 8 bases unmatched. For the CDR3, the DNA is TGTGCCTGGAGTCGACAGGGCAGGGGGGAAAAACTGTTTTTT. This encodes CAWSRQGRGEKLFF.

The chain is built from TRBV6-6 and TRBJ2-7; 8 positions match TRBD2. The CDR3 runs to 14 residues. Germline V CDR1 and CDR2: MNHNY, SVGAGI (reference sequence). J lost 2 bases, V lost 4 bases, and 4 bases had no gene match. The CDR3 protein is CASSLREVAYEQYF. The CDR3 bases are TGTGCCAGCAGTTTGCGGGAGGTTGCCTACGAGCAGTACTTC.

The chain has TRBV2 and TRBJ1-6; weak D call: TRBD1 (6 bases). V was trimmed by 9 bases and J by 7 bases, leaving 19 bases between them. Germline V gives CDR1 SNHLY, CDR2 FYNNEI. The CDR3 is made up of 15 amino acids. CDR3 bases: TGTGCCAGTCTCCCGGACAGAGCCATCAATTCACCCCTCCACTTT. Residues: CASLPDRAINSPLHF.

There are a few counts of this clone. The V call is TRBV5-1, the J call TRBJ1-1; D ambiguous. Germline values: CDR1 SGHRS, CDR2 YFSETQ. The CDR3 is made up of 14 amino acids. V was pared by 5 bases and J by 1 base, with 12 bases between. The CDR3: CASRAGLTNTEAFF. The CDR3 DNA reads TGCGCCAGCAGGGCAGGACTGACGAACACTGAAGCTTTCTTT. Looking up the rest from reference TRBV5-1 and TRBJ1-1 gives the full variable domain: KAGVTQTPRYLIKTRGQQVTLSCSPISGHRSVSWYQQTPGQGLQFLFEYFSETQRNKGNFPGRFSGRQFSNSRSEMNVSTLELGDSALYLCASRAGLTNTEAFFGQGTRLTVV.

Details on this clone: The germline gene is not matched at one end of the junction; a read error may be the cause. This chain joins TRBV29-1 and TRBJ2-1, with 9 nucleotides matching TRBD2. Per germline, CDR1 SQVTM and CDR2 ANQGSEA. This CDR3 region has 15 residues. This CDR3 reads CSVEDQMSAGGPIVF. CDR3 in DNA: TGCAGCGTTGAAGATCAGATGTCGGCGGGAGGGCCTATAGTCTTC.

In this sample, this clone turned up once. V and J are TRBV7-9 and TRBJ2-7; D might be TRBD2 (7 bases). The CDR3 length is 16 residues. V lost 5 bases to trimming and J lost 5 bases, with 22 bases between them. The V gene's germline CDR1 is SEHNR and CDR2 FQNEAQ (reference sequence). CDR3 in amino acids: CASSIWGAGVLHEQYF. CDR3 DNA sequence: TGTGCCAGCAGCATATGGGGGGCGGGAGTGCTCCACGAGCAGTACTTC.

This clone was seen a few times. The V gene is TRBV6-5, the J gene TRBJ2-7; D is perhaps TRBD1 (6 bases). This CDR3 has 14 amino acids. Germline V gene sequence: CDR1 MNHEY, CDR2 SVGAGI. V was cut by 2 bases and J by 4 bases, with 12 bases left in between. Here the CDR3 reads CASSYRDIEYEQYF. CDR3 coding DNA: TGTGCCAGCAGTTACCGGGACATAGAGTACGAGCAGTACTTC.

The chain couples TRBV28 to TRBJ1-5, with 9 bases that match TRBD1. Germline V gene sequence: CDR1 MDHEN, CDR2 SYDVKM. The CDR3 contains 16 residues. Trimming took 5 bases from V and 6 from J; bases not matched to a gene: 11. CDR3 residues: CASSPPTGGGGQPQHF. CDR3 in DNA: TGTGCCAGCAGTCCCCCAACAGGGGGCGGCGGTCAGCCCCAGCATTTT.

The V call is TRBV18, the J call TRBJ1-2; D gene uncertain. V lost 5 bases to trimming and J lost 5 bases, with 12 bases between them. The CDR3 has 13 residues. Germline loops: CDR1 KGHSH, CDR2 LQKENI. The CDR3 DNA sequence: TGTGCCAGCTCAACTGCACAGCAATATGGCTACACCTTC. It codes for CASSTAQQYGYTF.

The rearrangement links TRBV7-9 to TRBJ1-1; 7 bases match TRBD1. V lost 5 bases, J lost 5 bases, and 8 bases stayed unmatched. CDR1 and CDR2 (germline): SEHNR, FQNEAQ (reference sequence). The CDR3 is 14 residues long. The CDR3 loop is CASSKGQGGTEAFF. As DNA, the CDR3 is TGTGCCAGCAGCAAAGGGCAGGGGGGTACTGAAGCTTTCTTT.

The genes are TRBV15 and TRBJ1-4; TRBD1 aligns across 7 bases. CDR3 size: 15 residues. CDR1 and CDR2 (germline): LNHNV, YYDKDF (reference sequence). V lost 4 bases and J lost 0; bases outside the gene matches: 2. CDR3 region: CATSTDRATNEKLFF. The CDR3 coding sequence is TGTGCCACCAGCACTGACAGGGCAACTAATGAAAAACTGTTTTTT.

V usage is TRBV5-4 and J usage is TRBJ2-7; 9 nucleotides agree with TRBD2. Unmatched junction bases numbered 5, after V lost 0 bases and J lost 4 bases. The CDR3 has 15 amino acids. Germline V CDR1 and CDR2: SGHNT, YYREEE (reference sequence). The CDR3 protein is CASSLVSGSRYEQYF. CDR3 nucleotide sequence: TGTGCCAGCAGCTTGGTTAGCGGGAGTAGGTACGAGCAGTACTTC.

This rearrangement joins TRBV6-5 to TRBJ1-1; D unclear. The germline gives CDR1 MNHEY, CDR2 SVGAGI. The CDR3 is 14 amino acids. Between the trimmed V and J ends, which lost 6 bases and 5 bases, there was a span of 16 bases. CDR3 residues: CASRKLHGETEAFF. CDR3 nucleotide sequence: TGTGCCAGCAGGAAATTACATGGGGAGACTGAAGCTTTCTTT.

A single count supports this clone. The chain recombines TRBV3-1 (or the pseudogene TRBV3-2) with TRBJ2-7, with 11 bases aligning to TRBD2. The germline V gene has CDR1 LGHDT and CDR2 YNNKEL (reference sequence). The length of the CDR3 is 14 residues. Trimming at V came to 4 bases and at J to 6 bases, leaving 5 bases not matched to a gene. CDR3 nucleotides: TGTGCCAGCAGCCGAGGACTAGCGGGTGTCGAGCAGTACTTC. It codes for CASSRGLAGVEQYF.